This TCR beta chain was captured by sequencing in a study of cytomegalovirus exposure and HLA in healthy donors. The sample holds one count of this clone. PCR involved 60 Vbeta and 13 Jbeta primers. Sequenced by immunoSEQ multiplex PCR; TCRdb stores in-frame clones only, minus some. The table lists about 260,000 clones, roughly 86% of them singletons. Germline values: CDR1 MNHEY, CDR2 SMNVEV (reference sequence). This CDR3 spans 18 amino acids. Trimming cost V 6 bases and J 9 bases; bases outside gene matches: 20. This receptor was taken from a woman aged 40 to 50 in good health and CMV-seropositive. The gene calls are TRBV27 and TRBJ2-1, with 10 bases that match TRBD2. Sequencing was performed on PBMCs. Here the CDR3 DNA reads TGTGCCAGCAGCCTCACAGGGGGGAGGCTAGCGGGAGTTTTTGAGCAGTTCTTC. Residues: CASSLTGGRLAGVFEQFF.